A selection of T cell receptor beta chains follows, all from one sample in a study of cytomegalovirus exposure and HLA in healthy donors. Method: immunoSEQ multiplex PCR; TCRdb's copy keeps in-frame clones and lacks some. This table holds 65,000 or so clones, 78% found once. Sequencing was performed on PBMCs. These receptor sequences come from a girl between 5 and 17 years old in good health and CMV-seropositive. Both conserved end residues are part of each CDR3.

V gene	J gene	CDR3 length	CDR3 protein
TRBV19	TRBJ1-2	12	CASSISVYGYTF
TRBV6-5	TRBJ1-1	12	CASSQGGGRAFF
TRBV9	TRBJ2-1	15	CASSVGLDAYNEQFF
TRBV4-1	TRBJ1-2	16	CASSRFGVATNYGYTF
TRBV27	TRBJ2-5	14	CASRSYRGKETQYF
TRBV7-8	TRBJ2-7	14	CASSQSRISYEQYF
TRBV2	TRBJ1-4	13	CASSDLWGGVIIF
TRBV9	TRBJ2-1	15	CASSGPRGLSNEQFF
TRBV7-2	TRBJ2-3	14	CASSFQTSTDTQYF
TRBV11-2	TRBJ2-5	14	CASSLAPGIETQYF
TRBV19	TRBJ1-1	14	CASSIGRYNTEAFF
TRBV28	TRBJ1-1	12	CASSSEDRGAFF
TRBV2	TRBJ1-1	13	CASRDDRGPEAFF
TRBV7-7	TRBJ2-1	16	CASSLVRASGLNEQFF
TRBV18	TRBJ1-5	15	CASSFLAGEKQPQHF
TRBV14	TRBJ1-1	16	CASSQVLPQGDTEAFF
TRBV27	TRBJ2-7	12	CASSSGAYEQYF
TRBV29-1	TRBJ2-7	13	CSVGTRGWDEQYF
TRBV30	TRBJ2-1	13	CAWGLAGVGEQFF
TRBV7-2	TRBJ2-7	13	CASSRSGGDEQYF
TRBV5-1	TRBJ1-2	14	CASSPGQGNYGYTF
TRBV6-1	TRBJ2-5	14	CACGLAGAQETQYF
TRBV4-1	TRBJ2-7	13	CASSQGLNYEQYF
TRBV4-1	TRBJ2-7	16	CASSQDRGSGSYEQYF
TRBV11-3	TRBJ2-1	16	CASSLSLSGQAHEQFF
TRBV6-6	TRBJ1-2	12	CASSHRDYGYTF
TRBV15	TRBJ2-7	14	CATSGGSLSAEQYF
TRBV11-2	TRBJ2-5	13	CASSPGGGKTQYF
TRBV9	TRBJ2-2	13	CASRRVLTGELFF
TRBV4-1	TRBJ2-5	15	CASSQGGLSAGAQYF
TRBV6-5	TRBJ1-5	14	CASRAGSPNQPQHF
TRBV28	TRBJ1-3	15	CASSLWTRGTNTIYF
TRBV5-1	TRBJ2-1	19	CASSSWAQSATLFYNEQFF
TRBV28	TRBJ1-1	14	CATAPQGLSTEAFF
TRBV6-6	TRBJ2-7	12	CGAGTGKNEQYF
TRBV5-4	TRBJ2-3	20	CASSGLGGGASKLYTDTQYF
TRBV4-2	TRBJ2-2	15	CASSQGGQNTGELFF
TRBV11-2	TRBJ2-6	15	CASSRGATGANVLTF
TRBV6-5	TRBJ2-1	12	CASLDTYNEQFF
TRBV6-6	TRBJ1-5	14	CASSYADSSQPQHF
TRBV27	TRBJ2-3	14	CASSSGQGMGTQYF
TRBV7-9	TRBJ1-2	13	CASSLGGGDGYTF
TRBV18	TRBJ2-7	15	CASSLNRDRGGEQYF
TRBV9	TRBJ2-2	15	CASSPRGGDTGELFF
TRBV28	TRBJ1-2	14	CASSQGDFHYGYTF
TRBV15	TRBJ2-1	14	CATSRDGWREKLFF
TRBV19	TRBJ1-5	20	CASSRSGMDLTVNSNQPQHF
TRBV15	TRBJ2-7	14	CATSRTDRLYEQYF
TRBV28	TRBJ1-1	14	CASRSGQLNTEAFF
TRBV9	TRBJ1-1	13	CASSVIRDTEAFF
TRBV2	TRBJ1-2	13	CASREGRADGYTF
TRBV9	TRBJ2-3	15	CASAGTSGNTDTQYF
TRBV10-3	TRBJ2-2	16	CAIRGRGFEDTGELFF